The 16 T cell receptor beta chains below come from one sample, sequenced in a study of tumor-infiltrating lymphocytes in primary liver carcinoma. From around 0.5 ug of total RNA, TCR beta-specific cDNA was reverse-transcribed using a constant-region primer. Amplification in three nested multiplex PCR rounds with slightly modified ARM-PCR gave rise to TCR beta libraries. TRBV1-TRBV30 forward primers paired with a C-beta reverse primer drove the first two PCR rounds, about 10 cycles each. TCRdb reprocessed the multiplex PCR reads with MiXCR, giving one entry per CDR3 protein. Seen here are around 99,000 distinct CDR3 sequences, less than 70% observed once, and the top ten hold 27%. Without any cell sorting, roughly 18-34 mg of bulk tissue yielded co-extracted RNA and DNA. Sequenced sample: tumor-adjacent normal liver tissue. The receptor set was obtained from a middle-aged man with primary liver carcinoma and hepatitis B virus infection.

Note on this clonotype: With a much larger clone just one base away, this may be a read error. The gene calls are TRBV11-2 and TRBJ1-2; 12 bases fit TRBD1. This CDR3 is built from 16 residues. The germline V gene has CDR1 SGHAT and CDR2 FQNNGV. The ends lost 11 bases at V and 7 bases at J; junction bases unmatched: 17. In nucleotides, the CDR3 is TGTGCCGGCGGCCCATTAGGGGGACAGGGGGCAGGTGGCTACACCTTC. Residues: CAGGPLGGQGAGGYTF.

On this clonotype itself: This may arise from a read error, as a much more abundant clone is one base away. The chain has TRBV6-5 and TRBJ2-1; a possible D gene is TRBD2 (6 bases). CDR1 and CDR2 from the germline V gene are MNHEY and SVGAGI. Trimming shortened V by 6 bases and J by 4 bases, and 16 bases separated the two germline ends. The CDR3 has 15 residues. CDR3 DNA sequence: TGTGCCAGCAGAATCGGGACTGGCAGTTACAATGAGCAGTTCTTC. This sequence encodes CASRIGTGSYNEQFF.

The chain employs TRBV7-2 and TRBJ2-7, with 11 bases lining up with TRBD1. With 2 bases clipped from V and 7 bases from J, the junction kept 4 bases outside the gene matches. In germline, CDR1 is SGHTA, CDR2 FQGNSA. This CDR3 spans 14 amino acids. The CDR3 spells CASSLRGTGGEQYF. The CDR3, as DNA: TGTGCCAGCAGCTTAAGAGGGACAGGGGGTGAGCAGTACTTC.

As to this clonotype: A junction boundary mismatches the germline segment, possibly from a read error. This chain uses TRBV10-2 with TRBJ2-7, with D perhaps matching TRBD1 (6 bases). Germline V lookup: CDR1 WSHSY, CDR2 SAAADI. This CDR3 comprises 14 residues. The DNA for the CDR3 is TGTGCCAGCACTGCACAGGGTCCCCCCTGCGAGCAGTACTTC. Its translation is CASTAQGPPCEQYF.

This clonotype showed up just once. The chain recombines TRBV20-1 with TRBJ2-3; 10 bases map to TRBD2. Germline loops: CDR1 DFQATT, CDR2 SNEGSKA (reference sequence). The CDR3 totals 15 residues. The junction had 9 bases not matched to a gene; V was cut back by 4 bases and J by 5 bases. The CDR3 spells CSATPSSGSGDTQYF. The CDR3 nucleotides are TGCAGTGCTACCCCCTCTAGCGGGAGTGGAGATACGCAGTATTTT.

In the case of this clonotype: One end of the junction is discordant with germline, which a read error may explain. The chain couples TRBV7-3 to TRBJ2-2; D is ambiguous. The CDR3 spans 15 residues. In germline, CDR1 is SGHTA, CDR2 FQGTGA. The CDR3: CASSPRYANSGELFF. The CDR3 bases are TGTGCCAGCAGCCCCCGATACGCCAACAGCGGGGAGCTGTTTTTT.

This clonotype was counted between two and nine times. The chain links TRBV7-6 to TRBJ2-7, with D possibly being TRBD1 or TRBD2 (5 bases each). Germline V gene lookup returns CDR1 SGHVS and CDR2 FNYEAQ. Trimming cost V 1 base and J 2 bases, with 12 bases left between them. The CDR3 has 15 amino acids. Written as DNA, the CDR3 is TGTGCCAGCAGCTTAGTTGGGACCGTCCCCTACGAGCAGTACTTC. This translates into CASSLVGTVPYEQYF. Filled out from reference TRBV7-6 and TRBJ2-7, the complete variable domain reads GAGVSQSPRYKVTKRGQDVALRCDPISGHVSLYWYRQALGQGPEFLTYFNYEAQQDKSGLPNDRFSAERPEGSISTLTIQRTEQRDSAMYRCASSLVGTVPYEQYFGPGTRLTVT.

V gene TRBV6-1 combines with J gene TRBJ2-7; a weak D match, TRBD2 (5 bases). Germline-derived CDR1 and CDR2 are MNHNS and SASEGT. Trimming left V 9 bases short and J 6 bases short, with 18 bases between. This CDR3 contains 13 residues. The CDR3 nucleotides read TGTGCCAGTAGCGTAGGGTCCTCAGGCGAGCAGTACTTC. Translation gives CASSVGSSGEQYF.

For this clonotype: The CDR3 carries no conserved terminal phenylalanine or tryptophan, so it likely arises from a read error. J is TRBJ2-1 and V is TRBV11-2; 9 bases fit TRBD2. J lost 6 bases, V lost 9 bases, and 24 bases had no gene match. This CDR3 region has 19 residues. Germline CDR1 reads SGHAT; CDR2 reads FQNNGV. The CDR3 DNA sequence: TGTGCCAGTAGCCATTTAGCGGGAGTAGGGGTTCGCACGAGCAATGAGCAGTTCCTC. This sequence encodes CASSHLAGVGVRTSNEQFL.

A remark on this clonotype: Relative to the germline gene, one junction end is altered; a read error may explain this. The chain carries TRBV6-2 or TRBV6-3 and TRBJ2-7; D gene unclear. The CDR3 covers 15 residues. Germline lookup yields CDR1 MNHEY and CDR2 SVGEGT. This chain's CDR3 is CASSHSGGKTYEQFF. The CDR3 DNA follows: TGTGCCAGCAGTCACTCTGGCGGTAAAACCTACGAGCAGTTCTTT.

As for this clonotype: The junction and the germline gene differ at one end; a read error may be behind it. This chain connects TRBV6-5 to TRBJ1-2, with TRBD1 matching over 9 bases. Germline CDR1 reads MNHEY; CDR2 reads SVGAGI. This CDR3 is built from 13 residues. In nucleotides, the CDR3 is TGTGTCAGCGACCGACAGGGGGTTGAGGGCTACACCTTC. This encodes CVSDRQGVEGYTF.

Points on this clonotype: The junction departs from germline at one end; a sequencing error may be responsible. The V and J genes are TRBV12-3 or TRBV12-4 and TRBJ1-2; D unclear. This CDR3 spans 13 amino acids. The CDR3 bases are TGTGCCAGCAGCCGAAGGGTTAACTGTGGCTACACTTTC. Protein: CASSRRVNCGYTF.

The CDR3 DNA reads TGTGCCAGCAGCTTAGAGGGGGGACTAGCGGGAGGGGCCAATGAGCAGTTCTTC. It translates to CASSLEGGLAGGANEQFF. The genes are TRBV7-3 and TRBJ2-1, with 16 bases identical to TRBD2. The CDR3 is 18 residues long. Germline V gene sequence: CDR1 SGHTA, CDR2 FQGTGA. Trimming cost V 2 bases and J 6 bases; bases outside gene matches: 7.

This clonotype has more than one count but fewer than ten. Mismatch with germline at one junction end may stem from a read error. The chain links TRBV6-1 to TRBJ2-7; D is perhaps TRBD2 (6 bases). The CDR3 contains 15 residues. From germline, CDR1 is MNHNS and CDR2 SASEGT. The CDR3 nucleotides are TGTGCCAGCAGTGAAGAGGCGGAGGGTAGCTACGAGCAGTACTTT. This sequence encodes CASSEEAEGSYEQYF.

For this clonotype: The junction departs from the called germline gene at one end, perhaps through a read error. The V gene is TRBV6-5, the J gene TRBJ2-7, with 8 bases identical to TRBD1. The length of the CDR3 is 15 residues. Germline V gene sequence: CDR1 MNHEY, CDR2 SVGAGI. In nucleotides, the CDR3 is TGTGCCAACAGCACCGGGACAGGACAAACCTACGAGCAGTATTTC. Encoded protein: CANSTGTGQTYEQYF.

This clonotype was recorded only once. The V call is TRBV11-2, the J call TRBJ2-3; D unclear. Germline-derived CDR1 and CDR2 are SGHAT and FQNNGV. This CDR3 is built from 15 residues. Here the CDR3 reads CDGSLGVPGTDTQYF. The CDR3, as DNA: TGTGACGGCAGCTTAGGAGTCCCGGGCACAGATACGCAGTATTTT.